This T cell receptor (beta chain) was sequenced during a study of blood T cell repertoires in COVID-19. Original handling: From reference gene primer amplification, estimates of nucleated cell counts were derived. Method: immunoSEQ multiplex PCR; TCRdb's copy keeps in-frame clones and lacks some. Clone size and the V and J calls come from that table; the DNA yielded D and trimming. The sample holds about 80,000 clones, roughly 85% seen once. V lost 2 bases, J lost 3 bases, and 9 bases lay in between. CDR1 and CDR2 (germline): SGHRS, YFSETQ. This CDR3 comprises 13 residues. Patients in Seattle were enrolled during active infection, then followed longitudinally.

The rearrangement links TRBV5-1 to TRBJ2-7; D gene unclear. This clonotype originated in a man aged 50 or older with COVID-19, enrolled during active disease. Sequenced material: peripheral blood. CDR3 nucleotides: TGCGCCAGCAGCTTTGGAGACCTCTACGAGCAGTACTTC. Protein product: CASSFGDLYEQYF.